This T cell receptor beta chain stems from a study of radiation and T cells in renal cell carcinoma. Assay used: immunoSEQ multiplex PCR; TCRdb lists only in-frame clones, some missing. The sample lists roughly 140,000 clones, roughly 87% occurring once. Documented time point: blood 2 weeks post-SBRT. Sample treatment: 15 Gy SBRT to primary tumor, nephrectomy 4 weeks later. The tumor was a clear cell renal cell carcinoma. Sample: blood, taken from a patient whose treatment included radiotherapy and nephrectomy. This receptor was identified in a woman in her 50s with renal cell carcinoma.

This CDR3 reads CASYTGGDQPQHF. In DNA, the CDR3 is TGTGCCAGCTACACAGGGGGAGATCAGCCCCAGCATTTT. J is TRBJ1-5 and V is TRBV28; 8 positions agree with TRBD1. Germline CDR1 reads MDHEN; CDR2 reads SYDVKM. The CDR3 spans 13 residues. V gave up 8 bases and J gave up 5 bases; unmatched junction bases: 5.